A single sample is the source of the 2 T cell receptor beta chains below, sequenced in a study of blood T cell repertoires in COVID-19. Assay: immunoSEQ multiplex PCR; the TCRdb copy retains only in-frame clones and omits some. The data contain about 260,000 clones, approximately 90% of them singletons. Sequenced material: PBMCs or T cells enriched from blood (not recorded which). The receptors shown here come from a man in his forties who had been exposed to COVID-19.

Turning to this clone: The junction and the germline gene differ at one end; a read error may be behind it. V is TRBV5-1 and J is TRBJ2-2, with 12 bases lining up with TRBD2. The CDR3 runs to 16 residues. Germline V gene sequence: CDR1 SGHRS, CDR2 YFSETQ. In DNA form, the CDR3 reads TGCGCTAGCAGCTCGACTAGCGGGAGTAAGACCGGGGAGCTGTTTTTT. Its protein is CASSSTSGSKTGELFF.

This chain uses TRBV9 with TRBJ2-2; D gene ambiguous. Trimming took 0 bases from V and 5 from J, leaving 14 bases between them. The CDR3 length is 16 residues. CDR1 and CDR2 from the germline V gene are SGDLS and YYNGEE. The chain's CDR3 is CASSVVVAISTGELFF. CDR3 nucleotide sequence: TGTGCCAGCAGCGTAGTTGTTGCTATTTCGACCGGGGAGCTGTTTTTT.